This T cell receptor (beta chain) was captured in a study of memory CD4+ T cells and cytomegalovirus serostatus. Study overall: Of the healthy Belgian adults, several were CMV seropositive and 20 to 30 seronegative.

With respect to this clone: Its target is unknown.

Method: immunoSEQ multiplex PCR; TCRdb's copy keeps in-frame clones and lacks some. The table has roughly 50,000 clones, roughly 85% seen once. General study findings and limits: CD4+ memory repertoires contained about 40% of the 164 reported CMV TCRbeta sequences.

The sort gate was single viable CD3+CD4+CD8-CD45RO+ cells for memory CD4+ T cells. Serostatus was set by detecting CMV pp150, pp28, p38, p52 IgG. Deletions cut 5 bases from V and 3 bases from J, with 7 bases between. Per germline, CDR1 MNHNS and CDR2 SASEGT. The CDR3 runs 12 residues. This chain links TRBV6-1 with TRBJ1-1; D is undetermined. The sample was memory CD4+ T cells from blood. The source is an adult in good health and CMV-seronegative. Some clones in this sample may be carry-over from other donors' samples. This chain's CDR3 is CASSPEYTEAFF. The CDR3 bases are TGTGCCAGCAGTCCCGAGTACACTGAAGCTTTCTTT.